Following are 17 T cell receptor beta chains from one sample sequenced in a study of blood T cell repertoires in COVID-19. Profiled with immunoSEQ multiplex PCR; TCRdb holds only in-frame clones, not every one. Of around 140,000 clones listed, about 76% were seen once; the top ten hold roughly 8.2%. The sequenced material came from peripheral blood. The receptors come from a human donor in a cohort sampled during active COVID-19.

In this sample, this clone turned up once. This rearrangement joins TRBV7-9 to TRBJ2-3; D not resolved. The germline V gene encodes CDR1 SEHNR and CDR2 FQNEAQ (reference sequence). With 4 bases removed from V and 2 bases from J, the gap between germline ends came to 16 bases. CDR3 size: 16 residues. In DNA form, the CDR3 reads TGTGCCAGCAGCTCAAAGAGAGGAGTTTCCACAGATACGCAGTATTTT. The encoded protein is CASSSKRGVSTDTQYF.

The chain couples TRBV7-2 to TRBJ2-2; 9 nucleotides match TRBD2. V gave up 1 base and J gave up 4 bases; unmatched junction bases: 4. The germline gives CDR1 SGHTA, CDR2 FQGNSA. This CDR3 has 16 amino acids. CDR3 sequence reads: CASSLDSGRFTGELFF. CDR3 sequence (DNA): TGTGCCAGCAGCTTAGATAGCGGGAGATTCACCGGGGAGCTGTTTTTT.

This clone has only one observation. Its ends do not fully match the called genes, so a read error is possible. The chain employs TRBV5-6 and TRBJ2-3, with D possibly being TRBD2 (6 bases). The CDR3 runs 16 residues. CDR1 is SGHDT and CDR2 is YYEEEE in the germline V gene. CDR3 region: CATSPPLASGTDTQYF. The CDR3 region has the DNA TGTGCCACCAGCCCGCCGCTAGCGAGTGGCACAGATACGCAGTATTTT.

In this sample, this clone turned up a few times. The chain combines TRBV7-3 with TRBJ1-1, with 10 positions matching TRBD1. J lost 1 base, V lost 5 bases, and 1 base had no gene match. Germline CDR1 is SGHTA and CDR2 is FQGTGA. This CDR3 has 14 amino acids. The CDR3 region is CASSRQGANTEAFF. The CDR3 DNA sequence: TGTGCCAGCAGCCGACAGGGGGCGAACACTGAAGCTTTCTTT.

Only a few counts were recorded for this clone. The chain links TRBV15 to TRBJ1-5; D may be TRBD1 (5 bases). The CDR3 is made up of 13 amino acids. CDR1 is LNHNV and CDR2 is YYDKDF in the germline V gene (reference sequence). V lost 3 bases and J 3 bases, leaving 6 bases between the germline ends. The CDR3 DNA sequence: TGTGCCACCAGCAGGACAGACAATCAGCCCCAGCATTTT. Protein product: CATSRTDNQPQHF.

This clone showed up just once. This chain links TRBV19 with TRBJ2-7; D remains ambiguous. The ends were cut back, 6 bases at V and 7 bases at J, with 16 bases in the middle. This CDR3 has 13 amino acids. In germline, CDR1 is LNHDA, CDR2 SQIVND (reference sequence). CDR3 sequence: CASRFAEAREQYF. The CDR3 nucleotides are TGTGCCAGTAGGTTCGCAGAGGCACGAGAGCAGTACTTC.

CDR3 DNA: TGTGCCAGCAGCGATCAGGGGGCTGGAAACACCATATATTTT. As protein: CASSDQGAGNTIYF. V gene TRBV2 combines with J gene TRBJ1-3, with 7 bases fitting TRBD1. Germline V gives CDR1 SNHLY, CDR2 FYNNEI. The CDR3 sequence is 14 residues long. V lost 6 bases, J lost 2 bases, and 4 bases stayed unmatched.

The chain uses TRBV6-6 and TRBJ1-5; D unclear. Looked up from germline, CDR1 is MNHNY and CDR2 is SVGAGI (reference sequence). V lost 3 bases and J lost 0, with 9 bases in between. This CDR3 spans 15 amino acids. CDR3 amino acids: CASSYTGNSNQPQHF. The CDR3 DNA sequence: TGTGCCAGCAGTTATACGGGAAATAGCAATCAGCCCCAGCATTTT.

This chain links TRBV6-6 with TRBJ1-2; 7 nucleotides line up with TRBD1. Losses at the gene ends were 5 bases for V and 4 bases for J; bases not matched to a gene: 10. The CDR3 has 15 amino acids. Germline CDR1 and CDR2: MNHNY and SVGAGI (reference sequence). In DNA, the CDR3 is TGTGCCAGCAGTCCCAACCCGACAGGGATCTATGGCTACACCTTC. Its protein product is CASSPNPTGIYGYTF.

The chain uses TRBV7-3 and TRBJ2-7, with D possibly being TRBD1 (6 bases). V was cut by 2 bases and J by 0 bases, with 11 bases left in between. Germline CDR1 SGHTA, CDR2 FQGTGA. The CDR3 consists of 15 residues. The CDR3 bases are TGTGCCAGCAGCTTAGGGCAGGGGAGCTCCTACGAGCAGTACTTC. Translation: CASSLGQGSSYEQYF.

V and J are TRBV19 and TRBJ2-6; TRBD1 matches 9 bases. Unmatched junction bases numbered 18, after V lost 3 bases and J lost 0 bases. CDR1 LNHDA and CDR2 SQIVND come from the germline V gene (reference sequence). The CDR3 consists of 22 residues. CDR3 bases: TGTGCCAGTAGTATTGGTACGAGAGAATATCAGACAGGGGGCTCTGGGGCCAACGTCCTGACTTTC. This encodes CASSIGTREYQTGGSGANVLTF. Together with reference TRBV19 and TRBJ2-6, the CDR3 gives the full variable domain: DGGITQSPKYLFRKEGQNVTLSCEQNLNHDAMYWYRQDPGQGLRLIYYSQIVNDFQKGDIAEGYSVSREKKESFPLTVTSAQKNPTAFYLCASSIGTREYQTGGSGANVLTFGAGSRLTVL.

V and J are TRBV5-4 and TRBJ2-7, with TRBD2 matching 16 bases. V lost 4 bases, J lost 6 bases, and 4 bases stayed unmatched. The germline gives CDR1 SGHNT, CDR2 YYREEE (reference sequence). The length of the CDR3 is 15 residues. The CDR3 protein is CASSPGLAGGLEQYF. The CDR3 bases are TGTGCCAGCAGCCCGGGACTAGCGGGAGGGCTCGAGCAGTACTTC. The full variable domain, in which reference TRBV5-4 and TRBJ2-7 provide the parts outside the CDR3, is ETGVTQSPTHLIKTRGQQVTLRCSSQSGHNTVSWYQQALGQGPQFIFQYYREEENGRGNFPPRFSGLQFPNYSSELNVNALELDDSALYLCASSPGLAGGLEQYFGPGTRLTVT.

The V and J genes are TRBV15 and TRBJ2-1; TRBD2 matches 8 bases. The trim removed 1 base at V and 5 bases at J, leaving 10 bases unmatched. CDR1 and CDR2 (germline): LNHNV, YYDKDF (reference sequence). The CDR3 spans 17 residues. The CDR3 nucleotides are TGTGCCACCAGCAGAGTCGGCGGGACTAGGTCCCACAATGAGCAGTTCTTC. This codes for CATSRVGGTRSHNEQFF.

The rearrangement links TRBV6-5 to TRBJ1-3; 7 bases match TRBD1. With V trimmed by 4 bases and J by 2 bases, 5 bases remained unmatched. CDR3 length equals 15 residues. The germline gives CDR1 MNHEY, CDR2 SVGAGI. CDR3 DNA sequence: TGTGCCAGCAGTTCAACCGGGACAGCTGGAAACACCATATATTTT. Its translation: CASSSTGTAGNTIYF.

The chain is built from TRBV27 and TRBJ2-1; perhaps TRBD2 as D (6 bases). CDR1 and CDR2 (germline): MNHEY, SMNVEV (reference sequence). V lost 3 bases, J lost 4 bases, and 7 bases lay in between. This CDR3 region has 13 residues. CDR3 DNA: TGTGCCAGCAGTTTGGAGGGTTACAATGAGCAGTTCTTC. Translating it yields CASSLEGYNEQFF.

The chain carries TRBV4-3 and TRBJ2-1; the match to TRBD2 covers 8 bases. The ends lost 4 bases at V and 7 bases at J; junction bases unmatched: 6. This CDR3 is 14 amino acids long. Germline CDR1 is LGHNA and CDR2 is YSLEER. CDR3 in amino acids: CASSRRGAGNEQFF. The CDR3 DNA is TGCGCCAGCAGCCGGCGGGGGGCCGGGAATGAGCAGTTCTTC.

The V and J genes are TRBV7-2 and TRBJ2-7; 8 bases agree with TRBD1. The length of the CDR3 is 14 residues. Unmatched junction bases numbered 7, after V lost 6 bases and J lost 3 bases. The germline V gene encodes CDR1 SGHTA and CDR2 FQGNSA. CDR3 nucleotides: TGTGCCAGCAGAACGACAGGGGCCTTCTACGAGCAGTACTTC. It encodes CASRTTGAFYEQYF.